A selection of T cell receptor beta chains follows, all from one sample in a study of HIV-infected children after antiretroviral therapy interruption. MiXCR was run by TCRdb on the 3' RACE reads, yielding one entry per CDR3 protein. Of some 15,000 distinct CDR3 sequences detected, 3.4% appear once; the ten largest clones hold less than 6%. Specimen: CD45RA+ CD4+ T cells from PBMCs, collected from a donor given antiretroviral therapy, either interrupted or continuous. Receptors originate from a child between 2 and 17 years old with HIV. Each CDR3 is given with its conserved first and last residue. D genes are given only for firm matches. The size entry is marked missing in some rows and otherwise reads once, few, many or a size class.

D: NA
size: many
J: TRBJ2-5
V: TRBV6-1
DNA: TGTGCCAGCATCCACTGGGCACAAGAGACCCAGTACTTC
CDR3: CASIHWAQETQYF

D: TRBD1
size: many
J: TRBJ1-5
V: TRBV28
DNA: TGTGCCAGCAGCAGTGCAGGGGGCGGCAATCAGCCCCAGCATTTT
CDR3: CASSSAGGGNQPQHF

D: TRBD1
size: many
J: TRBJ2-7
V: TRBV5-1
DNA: TGCGCCAGCAGCTGGACCGGGACAGGGTCCTACGAGCAGTACTTC
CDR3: CASSWTGTGSYEQYF

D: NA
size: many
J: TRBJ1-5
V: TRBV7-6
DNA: TGTGCCAGCAGCCCGGGACGGAATCAGCCCCAGCATTTT
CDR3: CASSPGRNQPQHF

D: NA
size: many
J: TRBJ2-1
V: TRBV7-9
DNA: TGTGCCAGCAGTGAATTGGCAACGGGTCAAGAGCAGTTCTTC
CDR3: CASSELATGQEQFF

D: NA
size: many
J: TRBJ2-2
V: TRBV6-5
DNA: TGTGCCAGCAGTTGGTTCGAGGGTCCCAACACCGGGGAGCTGTTTTTT
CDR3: CASSWFEGPNTGELFF

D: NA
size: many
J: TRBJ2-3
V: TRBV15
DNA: TGTGCCACCAGCAGAGATGGGGGGTTTGGTACAGATACGCAGTATTTT
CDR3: CATSRDGGFGTDTQYF

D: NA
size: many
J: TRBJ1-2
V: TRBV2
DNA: TGTGCCAGCAGTGCCGACAGCAACTATGGCTACACCTTC
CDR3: CASSADSNYGYTF

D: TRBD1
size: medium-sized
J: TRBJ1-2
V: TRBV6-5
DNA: TGTGCCAGCGGCCCGTCCGGGACAGGGGTGTATGGCTACACCTTC
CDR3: CASGPSGTGVYGYTF

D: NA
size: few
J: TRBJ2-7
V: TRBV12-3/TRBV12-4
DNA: TGTGCCAGCAGGGACAGCCTCGGCGAGCAGTACTTC
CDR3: CASRDSLGEQYF

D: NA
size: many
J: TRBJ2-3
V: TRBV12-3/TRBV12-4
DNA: TGTGCCAGCAGTTATGCTAGGTTGGATACGCAGTATTTT
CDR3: CASSYARLDTQYF

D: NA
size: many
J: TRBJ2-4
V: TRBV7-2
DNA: TGTGCCAGCAGCTTTGATGGCCGAAACATTCAGTACTTC
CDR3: CASSFDGRNIQYF

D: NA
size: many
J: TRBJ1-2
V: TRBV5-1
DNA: TGCGCCAGCAGCTTGGCCCCTCCCGATGGCTACACCTTC
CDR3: CASSLAPPDGYTF

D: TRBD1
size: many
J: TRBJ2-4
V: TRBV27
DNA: TGTGCCAGCAGGGCGGACAGGGGAATTTTTTCCATTCAGTACTTC
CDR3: CASRADRGIFSIQYF

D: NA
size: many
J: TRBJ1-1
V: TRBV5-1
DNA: TGCGCCAGCAGCCTATTCGACCCGAACACTGAAGCTTTCTTT
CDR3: CASSLFDPNTEAFF

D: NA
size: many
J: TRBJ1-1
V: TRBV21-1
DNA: TGTGCCACCCAGGAGGGAAGGGGCACTGAAGCTTTCTTT
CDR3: CATQEGRGTEAFF

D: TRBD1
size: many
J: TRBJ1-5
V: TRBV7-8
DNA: TGTGCCAGCAGCTTCCCCCGACAGGGGAATGGACAGCCCCAGCATTTT
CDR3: CASSFPRQGNGQPQHF

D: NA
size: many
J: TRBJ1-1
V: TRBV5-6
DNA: TGTGCCAGCAGCTTGAACACTGAAGCTTTCTTT
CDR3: CASSLNTEAFF

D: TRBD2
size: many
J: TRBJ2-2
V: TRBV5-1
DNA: TGCGCCAGCAGCTCCCCGGGACTAGCGCAGAACACCGGGGAGCTGTTTTTT
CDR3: CASSSPGLAQNTGELFF

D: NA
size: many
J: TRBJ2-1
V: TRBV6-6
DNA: TGTGCCAGCAGTCTATTCAGCGGGACAGCGTACAATGAGCAGTTCTTC
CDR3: CASSLFSGTAYNEQFF

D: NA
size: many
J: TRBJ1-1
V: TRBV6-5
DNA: TGTGCCAGCAGCCCCTCCTTGGGGAACACTGAAGCTTTCTTT
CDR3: CASSPSLGNTEAFF

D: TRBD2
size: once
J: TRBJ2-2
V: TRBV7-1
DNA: TGTGCCAGCAGACGCACTAGCGGGGGCCCTCTAGGTGTCGGGGAGCTGTTTTTT
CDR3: CASRRTSGGPLGVGELFF

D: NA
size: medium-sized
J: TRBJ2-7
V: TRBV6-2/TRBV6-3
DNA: TGTGCCAGCAGTTCCTCCCGGGACGTCGGGGCCTACGAGCAGTACTTC
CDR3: CASSSSRDVGAYEQYF

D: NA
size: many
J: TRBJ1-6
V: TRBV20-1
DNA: TGCAGTGCGCGTCTAGCAGGGCCTTTTTCACCCCTCCACTTT
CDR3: CSARLAGPFSPLHF

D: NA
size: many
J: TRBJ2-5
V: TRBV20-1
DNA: TGCAGTGCGAGGAAGCCCAAGGACTGGGTGGTGGAGACCCAGTACTTC
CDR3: CSARKPKDWVVETQYF

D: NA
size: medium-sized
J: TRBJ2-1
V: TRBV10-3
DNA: TGTGCCATCAGTGAGAGCTACAATGAGCAGTTCTTC
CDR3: CAISESYNEQFF

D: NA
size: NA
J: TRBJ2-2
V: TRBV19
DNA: TGTGCCAGTAGTACCGGGACATGGAGACAGAACACCGGGGAGCTGTTTTTT
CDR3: CASSTGTWRQNTGELFF

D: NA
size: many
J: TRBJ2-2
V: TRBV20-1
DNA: TGCAGTGCTAGAGGGGGCAGGGCAATCACCGGGGAGCTGTTTTTT
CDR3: CSARGGRAITGELFF

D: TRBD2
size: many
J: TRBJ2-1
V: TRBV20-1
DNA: TGCAGTGCTAGAGCTGGGCGGGGGTCTTCCTACAATGAGCAGTTCTTC
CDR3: CSARAGRGSSYNEQFF

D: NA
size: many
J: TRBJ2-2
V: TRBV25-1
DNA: TGTGCCAGCAGTGAATCGGTGAACACCGGGGAGCTGTTTTTT
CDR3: CASSESVNTGELFF

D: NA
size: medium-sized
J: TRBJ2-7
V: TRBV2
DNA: TGTGCCAGCAGTGAAGCGAGGGCAAGCTACGGGCAGTACTTC
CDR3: CASSEARASYGQYF

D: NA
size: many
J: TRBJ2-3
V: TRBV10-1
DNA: TGCGCCAGCAGTGAGTCGGGGAGCACAGATACGCAGTATTTT
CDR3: CASSESGSTDTQYF

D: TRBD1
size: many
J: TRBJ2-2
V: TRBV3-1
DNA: TGTGCCAGCAGTACCGGGGACAGGGGCCCTAGGCACACCGGGGAGCTGTTTTTT
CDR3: CASSTGDRGPRHTGELFF

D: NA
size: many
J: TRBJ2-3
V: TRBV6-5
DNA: TGTGCCAGCAGCCGAACATTAAACACAGATACGCAGTATTTT
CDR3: CASSRTLNTDTQYF

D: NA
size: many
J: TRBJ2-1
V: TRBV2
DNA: TGTGCCAGCAGCCTTTTAGAGTTCCAGAATGAGCAGTTCTTC
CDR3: CASSLLEFQNEQFF

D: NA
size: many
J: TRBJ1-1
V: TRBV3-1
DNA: TGTGCCAGCAGCCAAGGTTTACGGGGCACTGAAGCTTTCTTT
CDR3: CASSQGLRGTEAFF

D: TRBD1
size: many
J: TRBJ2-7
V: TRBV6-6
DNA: TGTGCCAGCAGTACAACAGGGGGAATTTCCTACGAGCAGTACTTC
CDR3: CASSTTGGISYEQYF

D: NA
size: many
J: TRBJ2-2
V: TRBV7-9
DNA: TGTGCCAGCAGCTTAGGAGGGGCGAAGAACACCGGGGAGCTGTTTTTT
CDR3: CASSLGGAKNTGELFF

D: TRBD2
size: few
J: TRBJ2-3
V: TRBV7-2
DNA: TGTGCCAGCAGCTTCTCCGATGGGGACTACACAGATACGCAGTATTTT
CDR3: CASSFSDGDYTDTQYF

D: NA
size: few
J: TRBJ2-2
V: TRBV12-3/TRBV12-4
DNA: TGTGCCAGCACTCCCCGCCACAGAGGGGGGACCGGGGAGCTGTTTTTT
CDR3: CASTPRHRGGTGELFF

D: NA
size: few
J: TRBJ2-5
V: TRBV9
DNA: TGTGCCAGCAGCGTAGTCGATACCCAAGAGACCCAGTACTTC
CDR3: CASSVVDTQETQYF

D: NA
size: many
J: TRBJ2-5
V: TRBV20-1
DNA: TGCAGTGCTAGACCCTTAGGGAGGGGGCAAGAGACCCAGTACTTC
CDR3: CSARPLGRGQETQYF

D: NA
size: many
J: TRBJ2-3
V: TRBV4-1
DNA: TGCGCCAGCAGCCAAGTGGGGGGCCGCACAGATACGCAGTATTTT
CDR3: CASSQVGGRTDTQYF

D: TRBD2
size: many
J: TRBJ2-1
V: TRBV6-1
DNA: TGTGCCAGCAGGGGGGGGGACGCTGAGCAGTTCTTC
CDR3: CASRGGDAEQFF

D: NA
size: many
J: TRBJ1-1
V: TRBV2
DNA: TGTGCCAGCACATTGGAACAGGGAGGAACTGAAGCTTTCTTT
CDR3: CASTLEQGGTEAFF

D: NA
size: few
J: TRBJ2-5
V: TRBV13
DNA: TGTGCCAGCAGCCTAAAAGAGGGGACGGGAGAGACCCAGTACTTC
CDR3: CASSLKEGTGETQYF

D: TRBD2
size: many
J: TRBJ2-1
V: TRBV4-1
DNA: TGCGCCAGCAGCCAAGGGAGCGGGGGGGCCAGAAATGAGCAGTTCTTC
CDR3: CASSQGSGGARNEQFF

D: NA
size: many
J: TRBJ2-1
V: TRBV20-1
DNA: TGCAGTGCTAGTCTCAGGGGTTCCTACAATGAGCAGTTCTTC
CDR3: CSASLRGSYNEQFF

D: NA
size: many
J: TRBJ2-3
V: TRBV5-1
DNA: TGCGCCAGCAGCTCCCGGGATACGCAGTATTTT
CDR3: CASSSRDTQYF

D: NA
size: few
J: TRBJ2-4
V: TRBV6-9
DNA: TGTGCCAGCAGTGGGGGGCAAAACACCTTGTACTTT
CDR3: CASSGGQNTLYF

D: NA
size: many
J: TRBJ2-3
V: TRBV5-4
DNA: TGTGCCAGCAGGCCGGACAGCGGGACAGATACGCAGTATTTT
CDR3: CASRPDSGTDTQYF

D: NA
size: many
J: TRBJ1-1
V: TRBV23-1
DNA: TGCGCCAGCAGTCAATCTAAAGCTGAAGCTTTCTTT
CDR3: CASSQSKAEAFF

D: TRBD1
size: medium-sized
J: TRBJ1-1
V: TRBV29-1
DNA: TGCAGCGTTGAAGATCTGTTGGGCAGGGGGGATGCTTTCTTT
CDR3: CSVEDLLGRGDAFF

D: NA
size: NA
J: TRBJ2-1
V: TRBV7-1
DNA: TGTGCCAGCAGCTCCAGGCATCGACCGGACTACAATGAGCAGTTCTTC
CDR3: CASSSRHRPDYNEQFF

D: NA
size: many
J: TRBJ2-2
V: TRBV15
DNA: TGTGCCACCAGCAGTTACACCGGGGAGCTGTTTTTT
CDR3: CATSSYTGELFF

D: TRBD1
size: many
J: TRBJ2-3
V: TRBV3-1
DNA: TGTGCCAGTGGACAGGCAGATACGCAGTATTTT
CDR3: CASGQADTQYF

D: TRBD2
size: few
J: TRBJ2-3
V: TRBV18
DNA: TGTGCCAGCTCACCACGACTAGCGGGAGTAGGTGGAGATACGCAGTATTTT
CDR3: CASSPRLAGVGGDTQYF

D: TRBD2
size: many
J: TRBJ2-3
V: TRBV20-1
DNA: TGCAGTGCTAGAGAACTAGCGGGAGGACCAGATACGCAGTATTTT
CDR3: CSARELAGGPDTQYF

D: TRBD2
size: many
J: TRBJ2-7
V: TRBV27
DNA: TGTGCCAGCAGTTTAAAAACCAGCGGGGGAACGGACGAGCAGTACTTC
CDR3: CASSLKTSGGTDEQYF